This T cell receptor (beta chain) was obtained from a study of blood T cell repertoires in COVID-19. Study overall: Samples taken during acute and convalescent COVID-19 were collected in the United States, Italy and Spain. The cDNA or gDNA used as material had been derived from T cells, B-cell-depleted T cells, or PBMCs.

The germline V gene has CDR1 KGHSH and CDR2 LQKENI. V was shortened by 4 bases and J by 7 bases, with 11 bases between the two germline ends. This CDR3 has 14 residues. Authors' methods: Estimation of nucleated cell counts relied on the amplification of reference gene primers. Some clones are missing from TCRdb's copy, which holds only in-frame ones; the method was immunoSEQ multiplex PCR. V, J and clone size are taken as reported in that table, and D and trimming were inferred from the DNA itself. There are hundreds of thousands of clones in the sample; 86% occur only once, and under 2% lies in the top ten.

The specimen was peripheral blood. This clonotype was obtained from an older woman who had recovered from COVID-19. The chain recombines TRBV18 with TRBJ1-6; D unclear. As DNA, the CDR3 is TGTGCCAGCTCACAAAACTTTTTAAATTCACCCCTCCACTTT. This codes for CASSQNFLNSPLHF.